The next 8 T cell receptor beta chains were all read from a single sample in a study of blood T cell repertoires in COVID-19. Generated by immunoSEQ multiplex PCR, the TCRdb table keeps only in-frame clones and is missing some. The table has about 280,000 clones, roughly 90% seen once; the top ten hold about 8.6%. The sequencing sample was made of peripheral blood. These receptors originate from a man between 18 and 35 years old with active or convalescent COVID-19.

V is TRBV10-2 and J is TRBJ1-1; TRBD1 is a possible D gene (5 bases). Trimming removed 4 bases at V and 2 bases at J, with 17 bases between. CDR1 is WSHSY and CDR2 is SAAADI in the germline V gene. The CDR3 is made up of 16 amino acids. In nucleotides, the CDR3 is TGCGCCAGCAGTGGCCGGGAGTTAGGGGCTAACACTGAAGCTTTCTTT. Translation gives CASSGRELGANTEAFF.

The rearrangement uses TRBV25-1 and TRBJ2-7; a weak D match, TRBD1 (6 bases). Trimming took 2 bases from V and 2 from J, leaving 10 bases between them. The germline gives CDR1 MGHDK, CDR2 SYGVNS. CDR3 length equals 14 residues. The DNA of the CDR3 is TGTGCCAGCAGTGAAAAGGGGGACACCTACGAGCAGTACTTC. This translates into CASSEKGDTYEQYF.

The genes are TRBV7-9 and TRBJ2-7; D is unresolved. The CDR3 runs to 11 residues. Germline V gives CDR1 SEHNR, CDR2 FQNEAQ (reference sequence). V was trimmed by 3 bases and J by 7 bases, leaving 7 bases between them. The CDR3 nucleotides are TGTGCCAGCAGCTTTCAGGCTGAGCAGTACTTC. This sequence encodes CASSFQAEQYF.

The chain combines TRBV25-1 with TRBJ1-1; D might be TRBD1 (5 bases). The length of the CDR3 is 15 residues. Germline assignment: CDR1 MGHDK and CDR2 SYGVNS. V was clipped by 5 bases and J by 4 bases, with 17 bases between them. In DNA, the CDR3 is TGTGCCAGCAGTCCATGGGGGGAGGTGGGCACTGAAGCTTTCTTT. Translation: CASSPWGEVGTEAFF.

CDR3 protein: CASSPLFQGAKGYTF. The CDR3 bases are TGTGCCAGCAGCCCCCTGTTCCAGGGGGCGAAGGGGTACACCTTC. The chain couples TRBV5-6 to TRBJ1-2; 8 bases map to TRBD1. Germline-derived CDR1 and CDR2 are SGHDT and YYEEEE. This CDR3 spans 15 amino acids. V trimming: 4 bases; J trimming: 11 bases; junction bases outside the gene matches: 16.

The chain links TRBV21-1 to TRBJ2-3; the table's D call of TRBD2 was not tested on the DNA. TRBV21-1 corresponds to a pseudogene. The CDR3 contains 19 residues. The CDR3 region is CASSKQTTPGTSGPDTQYF. CDR3 sequence (DNA): TGTGCCAGCAGCAAACAAACAACCCCCGGGACTAGTGGCCCAGATACGCAGTATTTT.

The chain recombines TRBV3-1 (or the pseudogene TRBV3-2) with TRBJ1-4, with 9 bases fitting TRBD1. V dropped 1 base and J dropped 7; count of bases not matched to a gene: 13. The CDR3 totals 18 residues. The germline CDR1 and CDR2 sequences are LGHDT and YNNKEL (reference sequence). CDR3: CASSQGGTGSLLGEKLFF. The CDR3 DNA reads as TGTGCCAGCAGCCAAGGGGGGACAGGGTCCCTTTTAGGTGAAAAACTGTTTTTT.

V usage is TRBV7-2 and J usage is TRBJ2-1; D uncertain. Germline values: CDR1 SGHTA, CDR2 FQGNSA. V lost 2 bases and J 0 bases, leaving 8 bases between the germline ends. The CDR3 runs to 15 residues. The CDR3 is CASSLHIVSYNEQFF. The CDR3 DNA reads as TGTGCCAGCAGCTTACATATAGTCTCCTACAATGAGCAGTTCTTC.